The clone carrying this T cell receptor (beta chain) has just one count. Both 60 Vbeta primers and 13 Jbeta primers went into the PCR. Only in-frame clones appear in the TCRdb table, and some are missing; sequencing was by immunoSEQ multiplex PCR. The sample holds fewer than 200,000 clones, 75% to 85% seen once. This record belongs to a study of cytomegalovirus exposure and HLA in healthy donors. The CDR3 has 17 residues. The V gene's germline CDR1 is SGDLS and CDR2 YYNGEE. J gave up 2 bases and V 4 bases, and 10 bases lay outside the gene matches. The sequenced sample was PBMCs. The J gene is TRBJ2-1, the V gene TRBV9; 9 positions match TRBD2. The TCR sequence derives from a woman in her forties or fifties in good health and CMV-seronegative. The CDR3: CASSPRLTSGPYNEQFF. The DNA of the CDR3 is TGTGCCAGCAGCCCCAGGTTGACTAGCGGCCCCTACAATGAGCAGTTCTTC.